What follows are 23 T cell receptor beta chains derived from one specimen sequenced in a study of T cells in Graves' hyperthyroidism and ophthalmopathy. Authors of the study amplified TCR beta CDR3 regions from RNA transcripts. An initial round of RT-PCR targeting the TCR CDR3 relied on the HTBI primer set. TCRdb itself ran the multiplex PCR reads through MiXCR, one entry per CDR3 protein. Of more than 350,000 distinct CDR3 sequences listed, about 18% were seen once; the top ten hold 34%. What was sequenced was blood. These receptors came from a woman in her twenties or thirties with Graves' hyperthyroidism that later progressed to Graves' ophthalmopathy.

The chain combines TRBV4-1 with TRBJ2-5; a weak D match, TRBD1 (6 bases). This CDR3 spans 15 amino acids. CDR1 and CDR2 (germline): MGHRA, YSYEKL. V lost 1 base to trimming and J lost 5 bases, with 14 bases between them. CDR3 loop: CASSQAPVRGETQYF. In nucleotides, the CDR3 is TGCGCCAGCAGCCAAGCCCCCGTAAGGGGGGAGACCCAGTACTTC.

The chain links TRBV25-1 to TRBJ2-2; D is perhaps TRBD2 (6 bases). The CDR3 sequence is 12 residues long. The germline gives CDR1 MGHDK, CDR2 SYGVNS. The germline V and J ends were trimmed by 9 bases and 7 bases, with 12 bases remaining between them. Here the CDR3 DNA reads TGTGCCAGTAAAAGGAGGGGCGGGGAGCTGTTTTTT. Its protein product is CASKRRGGELFF.

This clonotype occurred many times. The chain joins TRBV7-2 to TRBJ2-5; 16 bases agree with TRBD2. The V gene's germline CDR1 is SGHTA and CDR2 FQGNSA. Trimming took 2 bases from V and 4 from J; bases not matched to a gene: 10. The CDR3 is made up of 19 amino acids. CDR3 sequence: CASSLKGLAGGLVGETQYF. The CDR3 DNA reads as TGTGCCAGCAGCTTAAAGGGACTAGCGGGGGGGCTTGTCGGAGAGACCCAGTACTTC.

This clonotype came up many times. This chain uses TRBV2 with TRBJ1-2; no clear D. V was shortened by 3 bases and J by 2 bases, with 13 bases between the two germline ends. Germline V gene data show CDR1 as SNHLY and CDR2 as FYNNEI. The CDR3 is made up of 15 amino acids. The CDR3 sequence is CASSDSGQFNYGYTF. The CDR3, as DNA: TGTGCCAGCAGTGATTCGGGTCAGTTCAACTATGGCTACACCTTC.

This clonotype was observed many times. This chain links TRBV6-1 with TRBJ2-5, with D hard to call. Germline CDR1 reads MNHNS; CDR2 reads SASEGT. CDR3 size: 14 residues. Trimming cost V 7 bases and J 2 bases, with 14 bases left between them. The CDR3 loop reads CASTVFEPQETQYF. The CDR3 nucleotides read TGTGCCAGCACCGTCTTTGAGCCGCAAGAGACCCAGTACTTC.

This clonotype was seen at least ten times. This sequence joins TRBV5-1 and TRBJ2-3, with TRBD2 matching 7 bases. This CDR3 has 19 residues. Germline V CDR1 and CDR2: SGHRS, YFSETQ. The V gene end was trimmed by 5 bases and the J gene end by 0 bases; junction bases not matched to a gene: 18. In DNA, the CDR3 is TGCGCCAGCAGGGAAACAACTTCCATAGCGGGTCTTAGCACAGATACGCAGTATTTT. Amino acid sequence: CASRETTSIAGLSTDTQYF.

This clonotype was picked up many times. CDR3 DNA: TGCAGCGTTGAAAACGGGATGTACAATGAGCAGTTCTTC. This encodes CSVENGMYNEQFF. The rearrangement uses TRBV29-1 and TRBJ2-1; D perhaps matches TRBD2 (5 bases). This CDR3 has 13 amino acids. Trimming removed 2 bases at V and 4 bases at J, with 9 bases between. CDR1 is SQVTM, CDR2 ANQGSEA, per germline.

This clonotype came up many times. The rearrangement links TRBV28 to TRBJ1-1; 7 nucleotides match TRBD1. V trimming: 8 bases; J trimming: 7 bases; junction bases outside the gene matches: 10. There are 13 residues in the CDR3. CDR1 MDHEN and CDR2 SYDVKM come from the germline V gene. This CDR3 is CASSQLGQVEAFF. Here the CDR3 DNA reads TGTGCCAGCTCCCAACTCGGACAGGTTGAAGCTTTCTTT.

The sample holds many counts of this clonotype. The V gene is TRBV24-1, the J gene TRBJ2-1, with 10 bases lining up with TRBD1. The CDR3 loop spans 15 amino acids. Germline lookup yields CDR1 KGHDR and CDR2 SFDVKD. The J segment lost 7 bases and the V segment lost 3 bases, leaving 5 bases of the junction unmatched. The CDR3 protein is CATSDTGTGVNEQFF. In DNA, the CDR3 is TGTGCCACCAGTGATACCGGGACAGGGGTTAATGAGCAGTTCTTC.

The table lists this clonotype with many counts. The rearrangement uses TRBV30 and TRBJ1-1; tentatively, D is TRBD1 (5 bases). This CDR3 region has 14 residues. V was shortened by 7 bases and J by 5 bases, with 20 bases between the two germline ends. In germline, CDR1 is GTSNPN, CDR2 SVGIG (reference sequence). The CDR3 coding sequence is TGTGCCTCCCCCGCGGGACTACTAACGACTGAAGCTTTCTTT. It translates to CASPAGLLTTEAFF.

The chain carries TRBV28 and TRBJ2-1; D uncertain. There are 13 residues in the CDR3. The ends were cut back, 1 base at V and 8 bases at J, with 9 bases in the middle. CDR1 is MDHEN, CDR2 SYDVKM, per germline. As DNA, the CDR3 is TGTGCCAGCAGTTTATCTTCTCAAGATGAGCAGTTCTTC. This codes for CASSLSSQDEQFF.

The table lists this clonotype with many counts. The V and J genes are TRBV2 and TRBJ1-2; no reliable D call. Trimming cost V 0 bases and J 1 base, with 0 bases left between them. The CDR3 contains 12 residues. Germline lookup yields CDR1 SNHLY and CDR2 FYNNEI. CDR3 sequence reads: CASSEANYGYTF. DNA of the CDR3: TGTGCCAGCAGTGAAGCTAACTATGGCTACACCTTC.

The chain links TRBV29-1 to TRBJ2-1, with TRBD2 matching over 13 bases. V trimming: 0 bases; J trimming: 6 bases; junction bases outside the gene matches: 2. The CDR3 is made up of 15 amino acids. CDR1 SQVTM and CDR2 ANQGSEA come from the germline V gene. CDR3 in amino acids: CSVEEWTSGGNEQFF. CDR3 in DNA: TGCAGCGTTGAAGAGTGGACTAGCGGGGGCAATGAGCAGTTCTTC.

This clonotype was observed at least ten times. This chain links TRBV7-9 with TRBJ1-4, with TRBD1 identical over 9 bases. CDR1 SEHNR and CDR2 FQNEAQ come from the germline V gene (reference sequence). With V trimmed by 4 bases and J by 6 bases, 6 bases remained unmatched. The CDR3 loop spans 15 amino acids. The chain's CDR3 is CASSSDRTGDEKLFF. As DNA, the CDR3 is TGTGCCAGCAGCTCCGACCGGACAGGGGATGAAAAACTGTTTTTT.

This clonotype has at least ten counts. This sequence joins TRBV2 and TRBJ1-4, with D possibly being TRBD1 (5 bases). The germline V and J ends were trimmed by 8 bases and 7 bases, with 14 bases remaining between them. The length of the CDR3 is 13 residues. The germline CDR1 and CDR2 sequences are SNHLY and FYNNEI. CDR3 coding DNA: TGTGCCAGCGGCGGGACCCCGGGTGAAAAACTGTTTTTT. Encoded protein: CASGGTPGEKLFF.

The chain uses TRBV30 and TRBJ1-3; D is unresolved. The V and J ends lost 2 bases and 0 bases respectively, with 14 bases between them. Germline V lookup: CDR1 GTSNPN, CDR2 SVGIG (reference sequence). The CDR3 is 16 amino acids. The CDR3 sequence: CAWSRRPGGSGNTIYF. The CDR3, as DNA: TGTGCCTGGAGTAGGAGACCCGGCGGCTCTGGAAACACCATATATTTT.

V and J are TRBV12-3 or TRBV12-4 and TRBJ2-1; 12 positions match TRBD2. V lost 3 bases, J lost 4 bases, and 4 bases stayed unmatched. The CDR3 spans 16 residues. The CDR3 DNA reads TGTGCCAGCAGTTTGACTAGCGGGAGAAGGTACAATGAGCAGTTCTTC. It translates to CASSLTSGRRYNEQFF.

The V gene is TRBV25-1, the J gene TRBJ2-7, with D tentatively TRBD2 (5 bases). CDR3 size: 13 residues. In germline, CDR1 is MGHDK, CDR2 SYGVNS. The V end lost 7 bases, the J end lost 1 base, and 11 bases lay between the germline ends. For the CDR3, the DNA is TGTGCCAGCAATTGGGCGGGTTCCTACGAGCAGTACTTC. Translating gives CASNWAGSYEQYF.

The table lists this clonotype with a few counts. V gene TRBV3-1 combines with J gene TRBJ1-2; a weak D match, TRBD1 (6 bases). V lost 4 bases to trimming and J lost 5 bases, with 14 bases between them. There are 14 residues in the CDR3. CDR1 LGHDT and CDR2 YNNKEL come from the germline V gene (reference sequence). CDR3 loop: CASSPSPGTYGYTF. The CDR3 bases are TGTGCCAGCAGCCCCTCCCCCGGGACATATGGCTACACCTTC.

The chain links TRBV7-2 to TRBJ1-2, with D perhaps matching TRBD1 (5 bases). CDR3 size: 15 residues. Trimming pared 5 bases from V and 1 base from J, leaving 14 bases between. Per the germline V gene, CDR1 is SGHTA and CDR2 is FQGNSA. The CDR3 DNA follows: TGTGCCAGCAGCCCTACCGGGACGGTTAACTATGGCTACACCTTC. Translated, it gives CASSPTGTVNYGYTF.

The CDR3 coding sequence is TGTGCCTGGAGGTCACTGGGGGCAGTCTGGGGGTTAGAGACCCAGTACTTC. Its protein product is CAWRSLGAVWGLETQYF. This chain connects TRBV30 to TRBJ2-5; a possible D gene is TRBD1 (6 bases). Germline CDR1 GTSNPN, CDR2 SVGIG (reference sequence). The CDR3 has 17 amino acids. V was shortened by 3 bases and J by 4 bases, with 24 bases between the two germline ends.

V and J are TRBV29-1 and TRBJ2-1, with D uncertain. Germline CDR1 reads SQVTM; CDR2 reads ANQGSEA. Trimming took 6 bases from V and 4 from J, leaving 7 bases between them. The CDR3 has 11 residues. CDR3 region: CSVTHYNEQFF. In DNA form, the CDR3 reads TGCAGCGTGACTCATTACAATGAGCAGTTCTTC.

This clonotype was seen repeatedly, ten times or more. J is TRBJ1-2 and V is TRBV28; 9 nucleotides align to TRBD1. This CDR3 contains 21 residues. After removal of 5 bases from V and 0 bases from J, the junction contained 22 bases not matched to a gene. CDR1 and CDR2 (germline): MDHEN, SYDVKM. For the CDR3, the DNA is TGTGCCAGCAGTCATGGATTAACAGGGGGCGCGTTTTATACCGCTAACTATGGCTACACCTTC. Translating it yields CASSHGLTGGAFYTANYGYTF.